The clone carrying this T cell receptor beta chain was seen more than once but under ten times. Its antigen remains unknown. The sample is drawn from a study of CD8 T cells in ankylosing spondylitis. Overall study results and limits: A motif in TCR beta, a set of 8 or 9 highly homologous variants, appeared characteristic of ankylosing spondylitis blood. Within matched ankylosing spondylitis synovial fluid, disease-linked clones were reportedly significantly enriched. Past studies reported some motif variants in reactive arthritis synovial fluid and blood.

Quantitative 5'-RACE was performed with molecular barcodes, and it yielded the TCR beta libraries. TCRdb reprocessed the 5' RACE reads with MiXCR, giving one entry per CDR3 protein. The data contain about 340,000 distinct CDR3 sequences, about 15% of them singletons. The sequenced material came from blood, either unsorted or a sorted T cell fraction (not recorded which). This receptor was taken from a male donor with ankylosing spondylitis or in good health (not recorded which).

Written as DNA, the CDR3 is TGTGCCAGCAGAAAAGGGTGGCGGACTGAAGCTTTCTTT. Protein product: CASRKGWRTEAFF. This chain joins TRBV12-3 or TRBV12-4 and TRBJ1-1; no definite D call. The CDR3 loop spans 13 amino acids. V was pared by 6 bases and J by 5 bases, with 13 bases between.